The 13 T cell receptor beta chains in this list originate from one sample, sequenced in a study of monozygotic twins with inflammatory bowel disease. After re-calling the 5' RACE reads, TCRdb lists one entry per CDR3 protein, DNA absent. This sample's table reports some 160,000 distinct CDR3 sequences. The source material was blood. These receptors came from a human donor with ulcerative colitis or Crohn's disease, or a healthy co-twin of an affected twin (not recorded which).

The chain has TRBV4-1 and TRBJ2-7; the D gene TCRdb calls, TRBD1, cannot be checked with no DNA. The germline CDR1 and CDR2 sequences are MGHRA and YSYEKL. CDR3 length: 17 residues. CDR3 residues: CASSQEQVWKSSYEQYF.

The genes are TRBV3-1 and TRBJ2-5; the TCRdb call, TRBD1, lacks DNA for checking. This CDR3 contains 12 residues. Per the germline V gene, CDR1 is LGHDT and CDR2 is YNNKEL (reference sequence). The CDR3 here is CASGHPRGAQYF.

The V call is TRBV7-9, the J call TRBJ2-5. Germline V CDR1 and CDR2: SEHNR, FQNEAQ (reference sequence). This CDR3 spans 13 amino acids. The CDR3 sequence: CASSLGLQETQYF.

CDR3 residues: CSARDWGTRGNEQFF. The V gene is TRBV20-1, the J gene TRBJ2-1; TCRdb lists TRBD2, though no DNA is available to test this call. Germline CDR1 DFQATT, CDR2 SNEGSKA (reference sequence). This CDR3 is built from 15 residues.

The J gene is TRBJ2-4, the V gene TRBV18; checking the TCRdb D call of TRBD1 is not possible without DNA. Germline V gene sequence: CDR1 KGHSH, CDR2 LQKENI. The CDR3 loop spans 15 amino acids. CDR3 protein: CASSPTGFTKNIQYF.

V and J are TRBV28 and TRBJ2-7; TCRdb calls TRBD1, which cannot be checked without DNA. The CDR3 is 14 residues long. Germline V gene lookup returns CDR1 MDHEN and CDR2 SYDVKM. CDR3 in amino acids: CASSSRGGIAEQYF. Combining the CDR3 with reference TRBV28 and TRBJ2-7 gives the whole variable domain DVKVTQSSRYLVKRTGEKVFLECVQDMDHENMFWYRQDPGLGLRLIYFSYDVKMKEKGDIPEGYSVSREKKERFSLILESASTNQTSMYLCASSSRGGIAEQYFGPGTRLTVT.

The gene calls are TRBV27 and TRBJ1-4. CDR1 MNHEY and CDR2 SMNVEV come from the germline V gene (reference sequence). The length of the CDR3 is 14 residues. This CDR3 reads CASGIGATNEKLFF.

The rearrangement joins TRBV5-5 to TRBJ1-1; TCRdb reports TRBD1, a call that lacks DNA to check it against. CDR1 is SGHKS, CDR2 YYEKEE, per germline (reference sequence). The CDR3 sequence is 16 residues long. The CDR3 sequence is CASSSIRDSSNTEAFF. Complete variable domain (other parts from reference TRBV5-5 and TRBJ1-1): DAGVTQSPTHLIKTRGQQVTLRCSPISGHKSVSWYQQVLGQGPQFIFQYYEKEERGRGNFPDRFSARQFPNYSSELNVNALLLGDSALYLCASSSIRDSSNTEAFFGQGTRLTVV.

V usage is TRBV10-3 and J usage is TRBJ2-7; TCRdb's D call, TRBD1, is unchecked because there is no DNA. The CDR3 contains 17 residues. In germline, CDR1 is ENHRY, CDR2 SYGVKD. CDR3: CAISEFRRTDSSYEQYF.

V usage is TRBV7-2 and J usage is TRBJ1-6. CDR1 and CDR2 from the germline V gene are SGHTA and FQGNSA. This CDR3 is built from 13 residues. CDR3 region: CAAAAFYNSPLHF.

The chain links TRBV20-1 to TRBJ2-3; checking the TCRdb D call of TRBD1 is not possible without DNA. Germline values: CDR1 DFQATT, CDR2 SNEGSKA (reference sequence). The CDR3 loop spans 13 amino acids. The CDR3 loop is CSARATGTDTQYF.

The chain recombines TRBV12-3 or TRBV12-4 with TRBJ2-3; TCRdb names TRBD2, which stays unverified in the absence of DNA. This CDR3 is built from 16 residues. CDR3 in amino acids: CASSLATSGGTDTQYF.

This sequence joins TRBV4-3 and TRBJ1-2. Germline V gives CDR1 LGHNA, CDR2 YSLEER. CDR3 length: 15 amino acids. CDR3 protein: CASSQDYQAIYGYTF.